The clone carrying this T cell receptor beta chain occurred many times. The sequenced template was cDNA made from the entire isolated RNA. Mean read depth for naive, central memory and regulatory T cell samples was around 3.8 million reads. This table comes from immunoSEQ multiplex PCR, and its TCRdb copy is limited to in-frame clones, with some not included. The sample lists 150,000 to 200,000 clones, 9% to 10% occurring once. This specimen belongs to a study of beta chain features in type 1 diabetes. This CDR3 is 15 amino acids long. V lost 0 bases, J lost 12 bases, and 12 bases stayed unmatched. Germline V gene lookup returns CDR1 SGHRS and CDR2 YFSETQ. It was via CD45RO/CCR7/CD25/CD127/CD95/CD27 that CD4+ naive, central memory, regulatory and stem cell-like memory cells were sorted. Sorted populations all exceeded 95% purity.

The chain has TRBV5-1 and TRBJ1-2; 9 positions agree with TRBD1. Specimen: central memory CD4+ T cells from blood. The origin of this receptor is a woman under 30 in good health. For the CDR3, the DNA is TGCGCCAGCAGCTTGGGAGGACGGACAGGGGCGGAACACACCTTC. Translation: CASSLGGRTGAEHTF.